The T cell receptor beta chain under discussion was sequenced for a study of CXCR3-negative and CXCR3-positive naive CD8 T cells. Study findings and constraints: Against CXCR3-negative naive cells, CXCR3-positive naive cells showed more hydrophobic TRB CDR3s.

Germline V gene sequence: CDR1 SEHNR, CDR2 FQNEAQ (reference sequence). CDR3 length: 15 amino acids. Comment on this clonotype: What it binds is unknown.

In preparing the TRB cDNA libraries, 5' RACE with UMI labels was used. TCRdb re-called the 5' RACE reads; every CDR3 protein appears as one record, without DNA. The specimen's table records about 50,000 distinct CDR3 sequences. The chain couples TRBV7-9 to TRBJ1-2. The receptor was derived from a human donor in good health. Some clones in this sample may be carry-over from other donors' samples. Sequenced sample: naive CXCR3+ CD8+ T cells from blood. The sample's subset: CD45RO-CCR7+CD27+CD95- naive CD8+ T cells expressing CXCR3 (TNR3+). The CDR3 loop reads CASSLAADFHYGYTF. Complete variable domain (other parts from reference TRBV7-9 and TRBJ1-2): DTGVSQNPRHKITKRGQNVTFRCDPISEHNRLYWYRQTLGQGPEFLTYFQNEAQLEKSRLLSDRFSAERPKGSFSTLEIQRTEQGDSAMYLCASSLAADFHYGYTFGSGTRLTVV.